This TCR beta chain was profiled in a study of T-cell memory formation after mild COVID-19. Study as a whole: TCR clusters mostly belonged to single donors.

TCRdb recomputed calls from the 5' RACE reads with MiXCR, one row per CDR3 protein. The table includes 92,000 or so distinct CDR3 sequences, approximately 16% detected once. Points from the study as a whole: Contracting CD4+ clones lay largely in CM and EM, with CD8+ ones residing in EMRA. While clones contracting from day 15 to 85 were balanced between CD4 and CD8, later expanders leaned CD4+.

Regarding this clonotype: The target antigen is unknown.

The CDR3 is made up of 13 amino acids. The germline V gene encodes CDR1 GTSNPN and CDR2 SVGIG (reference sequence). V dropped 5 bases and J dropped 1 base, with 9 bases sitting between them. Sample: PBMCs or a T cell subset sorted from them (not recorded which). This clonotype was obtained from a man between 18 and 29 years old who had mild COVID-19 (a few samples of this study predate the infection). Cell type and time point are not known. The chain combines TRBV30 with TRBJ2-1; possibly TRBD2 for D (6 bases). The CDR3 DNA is TGTGCCTGGTCCCGGGAGTCCTACAATGAGCAGTTCTTC. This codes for CAWSRESYNEQFF.